This entry is about one T cell receptor (beta chain). Its antigen is as yet unknown. Trimming shortened V by 0 bases and J by 5 bases, and 11 bases separated the two germline ends. The CDR3 contains 14 residues. Germline V gene lookup returns CDR1 SGDLS and CDR2 YYNGEE. The data belong to a study of T cell responses to AZD1222 COVID-19 vaccine. Findings and caveats of the study: Every sample of the repertoires postdated the peak T cell response. Seropositive status at baseline applied to only a handful of AZD1222 recipients. The reported proportion of spike-specific TCRs targeting unmutated variant regions was nearly half. Receipt of two AZD1222 doses was followed by a rise in Spike-specific TCR breadth and depth.

Clones were read by immunoSEQ multiplex PCR, and TCRdb kept only the in-frame ones, dropping some. The sample has about 260,000 clones; 85% to 95% are singletons. This sequence joins TRBV9 and TRBJ2-5, with D unclear. The sequences come from peripheral blood, collected on day 0 of AZD1222 vaccination. This clonotype was obtained from an adult in good health. For the CDR3, the DNA is TGTGCCAGCAGCGTAGCGGTGGGTACGGAGACCCAGTACTTC. It specifies CASSVAVGTETQYF.